The TCR beta chain under discussion was sequenced for a study of identifying expanded T cells in peripheral blood. TCRdb's table, derived via immunoSEQ multiplex PCR, lists solely in-frame clones and lacks some. In the table there are 85,000 to 95,000 clones, 88% of which are singletons. A note on this clone: The antigen remains undetermined. The sample carries other DNA sequences with the same CDR3.

Study observations and caveats: Across healthy donors, higher total template counts meant significantly greater roughly two-week count variance. Over two and four weeks, about 15 and 19 clones changed, versus roughly 1.2 between replicates.

Trimming cost V 4 bases and J 2 bases, with 11 bases left between them. This CDR3 is 13 amino acids long. CDR1 is SQVTM, CDR2 ANQGSEA, per germline. Healthy donors had no documented immune events, such as infections, while sampled. This clonotype was sampled from a person aged 18-69 years in good health. J is TRBJ1-1 and V is TRBV29-1, with D tentatively TRBD1 (5 bases). Sequenced material: blood. CDR3 DNA sequence: TGCAGCGTTGCCGGGGCAGCCAACACTGAAGCTTTCTTT. Its translation: CSVAGAANTEAFF.